This T cell receptor beta chain is drawn from a study of glioma-infiltrating T cells after dendritic cell vaccination. Study-level points and caveats: Higher TCR clonality did not directly relate to longer survival.

TCRB CDR3 was amplified from 2 ug genomic DNA or less. The data were produced by immunoSEQ multiplex PCR, yet TCRdb's version contains in-frame clones alone and is incomplete. This sample has about 92,000 clones, with under 90% found just once. Germline CDR1 is SGHTS and CDR2 is YDEGEE. The CDR3 consists of 17 residues. J gave up 0 bases and V 0 bases, and 2 bases lay outside the gene matches. Worth noting for this clone: Its antigen is as yet unknown.

The chain couples TRBV5-8 to TRBJ1-5, with 11 bases identical to TRBD1. The sequence came from a human donor with glioblastoma. The material was blood, obtained before dendritic cell vaccination. CDR3 bases: TGTGCCAGCAGCTTGGGGACAGGGGGCAATAGCAATCAGCCCCAGCATTTT. Translated, it gives CASSLGTGGNSNQPQHF.